This T cell receptor (beta chain) was sequenced during a study of blood T cell repertoires in COVID-19. Study-level information: Whether acute or convalescent, the COVID-19 samples came from the United States, Italy and Spain.

Profiled with immunoSEQ multiplex PCR; TCRdb holds only in-frame clones, not every one. In the table there are roughly 250,000 clones, roughly 81% of which are singletons. This CDR3 comprises 12 residues. From germline, CDR1 is LGHDT and CDR2 YNNKEL (reference sequence). V lost 5 bases to trimming and J lost 8 bases, with 12 bases between them. The receptor comes from a man in his forties with acute or convalescent COVID-19. Sequencing used peripheral blood. This chain connects TRBV3-1 (or the pseudogene TRBV3-2) to TRBJ1-1; D remains ambiguous. CDR3 residues: CASSNLLREAFF. CDR3 in DNA: TGTGCCAGCAGCAACCTCCTTAGAGAAGCTTTCTTT.